What follows describes a single T cell receptor beta chain. An end of the junction does not agree with germline; a read error may underlie this. Under the authors' procedure: Reference gene primer amplification in the assay estimated nucleated cell counts. This table comes from immunoSEQ multiplex PCR, and its TCRdb copy is limited to in-frame clones, with some not included. From that table come the V and J calls and clone size; the DNA was used to work out D and trimming. The sample includes about 160,000 clones, 70% to 90% of them seen just once. The record originates from a study of blood T cell repertoires in COVID-19. Study summary: From the United States, Italy and Spain came samples of acute and convalescent COVID-19. T cells, B-cell-depleted T cells, or PBMCs supplied cDNA or gDNA.

Germline CDR1 reads SNHLY; CDR2 reads FYNNEI. CDR3 length: 12 residues. Source material: peripheral blood. The source is a woman aged 65 to 85 with acute or convalescent COVID-19. This chain joins TRBV2 and TRBJ2-7; 10 nucleotides align to TRBD1. CDR3 nucleotide sequence: TGTGCCAGCAGTGCATGGGACAGGGGTTCCGACTTC. Protein: CASSAWDRGSDF.